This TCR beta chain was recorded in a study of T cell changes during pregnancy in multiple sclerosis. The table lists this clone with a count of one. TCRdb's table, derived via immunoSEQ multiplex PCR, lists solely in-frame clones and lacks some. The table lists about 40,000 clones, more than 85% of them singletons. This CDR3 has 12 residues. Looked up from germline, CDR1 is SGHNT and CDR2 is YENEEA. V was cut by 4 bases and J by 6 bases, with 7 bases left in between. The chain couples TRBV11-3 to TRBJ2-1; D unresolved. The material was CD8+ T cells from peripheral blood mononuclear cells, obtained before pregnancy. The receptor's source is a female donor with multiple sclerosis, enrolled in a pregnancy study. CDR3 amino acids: CASSSPSNEQFF. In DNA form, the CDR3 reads TGTGCCAGCAGCTCCCCCTCCAATGAGCAGTTCTTC.